The 3 T cell receptor beta chains below all came from one sample that was sequenced in a study of breast tumors, draining lymph nodes, adjacent tissues. Axillary draining lymph nodes of breast cancer patients supplied the node samples. TCRdb reanalysed the multiplex PCR reads using MiXCR and keeps one entry per CDR3 protein. Of 200,000 to 250,000 distinct CDR3 sequences in the sample, nearly 35% are singletons; the top ten hold about 3.9%. Material for sequencing was axillary lymph node tissue. These receptors came from a female donor with breast cancer. Some clones in this sample may be carry-over from other donors' samples.

This clonotype has at least ten counts. The gene calls are TRBV29-1 and TRBJ2-3, with 7 bases aligning to TRBD2. Germline V CDR1 and CDR2: SQVTM, ANQGSEA. With V trimmed by 4 bases and J by 3 bases, 1 base remained unmatched. The CDR3 totals 12 residues. CDR3 DNA sequence: TGCAGCGTTGCCGGGGGGACAGATACGCAGTATTTT. Translation: CSVAGGTDTQYF.

This clonotype was recorded at least ten times. The chain couples TRBV18 to TRBJ1-2; D unresolved. Trimming removed 8 bases at V and 2 bases at J, with 15 bases between. Germline V gene lookup returns CDR1 KGHSH and CDR2 LQKENI. CDR3 length equals 14 residues. The CDR3 protein is CASTPLDGNYGYTF. The CDR3 DNA reads TGTGCCAGCACCCCACTAGACGGGAACTATGGCTACACCTTC.

This clonotype was observed at least ten times. This chain links TRBV19 with TRBJ1-2; maybe TRBD1 (5 bases). Germline V gene data show CDR1 as LNHDA and CDR2 as SQIVND (reference sequence). The CDR3 has 12 residues. V was shortened by 3 bases and J by 8 bases, with 10 bases between the two germline ends. CDR3 sequence (DNA): TGTGCCAGTAGTATTTCAGGGTTCGGCTACACCTTC. The encoded protein is CASSISGFGYTF.